These 7 T cell receptor beta chains share one sample of origin, sequenced in a study of human T cells and chemical hapten exposure. TCRdb independently ran MiXCR on the RACE reads; one entry per CDR3 protein. The sample lists around 380,000 distinct CDR3 sequences, around 4.8% occurring once. Time point meaning: patch test 1, 2 weeks after DPC sensitization. Treatment noted: therapeutic diphenylcyclopropenone sensitization with weekly scalp DPC. Source: whole blood, taken in connection with sensitization to the hapten diphenylcyclopropenone (DPC). The receptor source for this set is a woman aged 50 to 60 with alopecia areata. Some clones in this sample may be carry-over from other donors' samples.

This clonotype showed up many times. The rearrangement joins TRBV7-6 to TRBJ2-3; D remains unclear. The CDR3 is made up of 15 amino acids. Germline CDR1 SGHVS, CDR2 FNYEAQ. V dropped 0 bases and J dropped 2 bases, with 9 bases sitting between them. The CDR3 protein is CASSLAGEITDTQYF. The DNA of the CDR3 is TGTGCCAGCAGCTTAGCCGGAGAGATCACAGATACGCAGTATTTT.

This clonotype has ten or more counts. V usage is TRBV5-1 and J usage is TRBJ2-1; 8 positions match TRBD1. The V gene's germline CDR1 is SGHRS and CDR2 YFSETQ. V trimming: 6 bases; J trimming: 1 base; junction bases outside the gene matches: 3. This CDR3 is built from 14 residues. The CDR3 loop reads CASTRDRSYNEQFF. The CDR3 DNA follows: TGCGCCAGCACCCGGGACAGGTCCTACAATGAGCAGTTCTTC.

The rearrangement uses TRBV4-1 and TRBJ1-1; TRBD1 agrees at 7 bases. Germline-derived CDR1 and CDR2 are MGHRA and YSYEKL. This CDR3 comprises 15 residues. Unmatched junction bases numbered 4, after V lost 3 bases and J lost 0 bases. The CDR3 loop is CASSQSGQVNTEAFF. For the CDR3, the DNA is TGCGCCAGCAGCCAGTCCGGACAGGTGAACACTGAAGCTTTCTTT.

This chain connects TRBV4-1 to TRBJ2-1; 11 positions match TRBD2. The CDR3 is made up of 16 amino acids. V shed 0 bases, J shed 6 bases, and the junction held 4 bases outside the gene matches. Germline values: CDR1 MGHRA, CDR2 YSYEKL. The CDR3 region has the DNA TGCGCCAGCAGCCAAGAATTACTAGCGGGGGCCAATGAGCAGTTCTTC. Protein product: CASSQELLAGANEQFF.

This sequence joins TRBV29-1 and TRBJ2-2; D uncertain. Trimming removed 4 bases at V and 7 bases at J, with 10 bases between. Germline V gene data show CDR1 as SQVTM and CDR2 as ANQGSEA. This CDR3 contains 12 residues. The CDR3 DNA reads TGCAGCGTTGGTCTCTGGAGCGGGGAGCTGTTTTTT. It is translated as CSVGLWSGELFF.

The sample holds many counts of this clonotype. The genes are TRBV28 and TRBJ2-6, with a weak D call TRBD2 (5 bases). Trimming shortened V by 6 bases and J by 2 bases, and 14 bases separated the two germline ends. CDR3 length: 16 amino acids. Germline CDR1 MDHEN, CDR2 SYDVKM. CDR3 protein: CASSPGLLPGANVLTF. The DNA for the CDR3 is TGTGCCAGCAGCCCCGGACTCCTCCCTGGGGCCAACGTCCTGACTTTC.

This chain joins TRBV29-1 and TRBJ1-1, with 10 bases lining up with TRBD1. The J segment lost 3 bases and the V segment lost 0 bases, leaving 16 bases of the junction unmatched. Germline V CDR1 and CDR2: SQVTM, ANQGSEA. The CDR3 is 19 amino acids. The CDR3 region is CSVEEPPGTGALSDTEAFF. The CDR3, as DNA: TGCAGCGTTGAAGAGCCACCCGGGACAGGGGCCCTTTCGGACACTGAAGCTTTCTTT. Supplemented by reference TRBV29-1 and TRBJ1-1, the full variable domain reads SAVISQKPSRDICQRGTSLTIQCQVDSQVTMMFWYRQQPGQSLTLIATANQGSEATYESGFVIDKFPISRPNLTFSTLTVSNMSPEDSSIYLCSVEEPPGTGALSDTEAFFGQGTRLTVV.